The entry that follows covers one T cell receptor (beta chain) sequence. Its matching antigen is unknown. PCR used 60 Vbeta primers and 13 Jbeta primers. The assay was immunoSEQ multiplex PCR, and TCRdb's table has in-frame clones only and misses some. The table has tens of thousands of clones, 77% seen once. The CDR3 loop spans 17 amino acids. Germline V CDR1 and CDR2: MRHNA, SNTAGT. The V and J ends lost 6 bases and 2 bases, in that order; junction bases with no gene match: 12. This sample was taken from a study of cytomegalovirus exposure and HLA in healthy donors. Study-wide results and limits: Cytomegalovirus status was reportedly diagnosed by the classifier with high sensitivity and specificity. Earlier analysis found most TCR beta V segments productive about 87% or about 30% of the time.

The sequence came from a man aged 45-65 years in good health and CMV-seropositive. The source material was PBMCs. The chain is built from TRBV6-4 and TRBJ2-7, with TRBD1 matching 11 bases. In DNA form, the CDR3 reads TGTGCCAGCAGGGACAGAAAAGGGACAGGGGGTCCCTACGAGCAGTACTTC. Protein sequence: CASRDRKGTGGPYEQYF.